A single sample is the source of the 6 T cell receptor beta chains below, sequenced in a study of Graves' ophthalmopathy and Graves' hyperthyroidism. TCR beta CDR3 regions were amplified from RNA transcripts. HTBI primers served in a first-round RT-PCR, which a second-round multiplex PCR followed. TCRdb reanalysed the multiplex PCR reads using MiXCR and keeps one entry per CDR3 protein. Here the sample spans 600,000 to 950,000 distinct CDR3 sequences, 40% being singletons. The sample taken for sequencing was peripheral blood. These receptors all come from an adult man with Graves' ophthalmopathy.

In this sample, this clonotype turned up many times. This sequence joins TRBV10-3 and TRBJ2-7; D may be TRBD1 (5 bases). The V end was cut by 0 bases, the J end by 7 bases, with 16 bases between. This CDR3 spans 15 amino acids. CDR1 and CDR2 from the germline V gene are ENHRY and SYGVKD. CDR3 DNA sequence: TGTGCCATCAGTGAGTCCCAGGGTGCGACGAGGGAGCAGTACTTC. Protein: CAISESQGATREQYF.

The V call is TRBV6-1, the J call TRBJ2-7; D is possibly TRBD1 or TRBD2 (5 bases each). V dropped 4 bases and J dropped 7 bases, with 17 bases sitting between them. Germline CDR1 and CDR2: MNHNS and SASEGT. This CDR3 region has 14 residues. The CDR3 protein is CASSGLRGHWEQYF. CDR3 DNA sequence: TGTGCCAGCAGTGGACTCCGGGGCCATTGGGAGCAGTACTTC.

As to this clonotype: Its ends do not fully match the called genes, so a read error is possible. This chain connects TRBV5-5 to TRBJ2-7, with D perhaps TRBD1 (6 bases). Looked up from germline, CDR1 is SGHKS and CDR2 is YYEKEE (reference sequence). The CDR3 contains 14 residues. This CDR3 is CASSPGVGHNEQYF. CDR3 DNA sequence: TGCGCCAGCAGCCCAGGGGTAGGGCACAACGAGCAGTACTTC.

The rearrangement links TRBV7-2 to TRBJ2-5; TRBD2 matches at 9 bases. Germline values: CDR1 SGHTA, CDR2 FQGNSA. V shed 4 bases, J shed 4 bases, and the junction held 13 bases outside the gene matches. The CDR3 sequence is 17 residues long. CDR3 in amino acids: CASSSITLAGGPETQYF. The CDR3 bases are TGTGCCAGCAGCTCAATAACGCTGGCGGGAGGGCCAGAGACCCAGTACTTC.

This clonotype was seen a single time. The chain combines TRBV18 with TRBJ1-2; D is ambiguous. Trimming removed 0 bases from V and 8 bases from J, with 13 bases in between. Germline V gene lookup returns CDR1 KGHSH and CDR2 LQKENI. The CDR3 contains 14 residues. In nucleotides, the CDR3 is TGTGCCAGCTCACCACCTAGTCCAGCGCGGGGCTACACCTTC. Amino acids: CASSPPSPARGYTF.

This clonotype was counted at least ten times. This chain joins TRBV29-1 and TRBJ1-2; 7 bases are shared with TRBD1. With V trimmed by 7 bases and J by 3 bases, 5 bases remained unmatched. The CDR3 has 12 residues. CDR1 and CDR2 from the germline V gene are SQVTM and ANQGSEA. The CDR3 is CSARGVDYGYTF. CDR3 bases: TGCAGCGCCAGGGGGGTTGACTATGGCTACACCTTC.